This T cell receptor (beta chain) was recorded in a study of T cell responses to AZD1222 COVID-19 vaccine. Findings and caveats of the study: Clonal diversity was possibly underestimated; the donors were predominantly white British and more often female. Recipients of two AZD1222 doses showed rising Spike-specific TCR breadth and depth. Repertoire sampling was restricted to post-peak T cell response timepoints. A reported finding is that nearly half of spike-specific TCRs target unmutated variant regions.

Data came from immunoSEQ multiplex PCR; TCRdb stores just in-frame clones and leaves some out. The table includes approximately 180,000 clones, about 90% detected once. On this clone itself: Its antigen is unknown.

This TCR was sampled from an adult in good health. The sequencing here drew on peripheral blood, taken on day 0 of AZD1222 vaccination.

The CDR3, as DNA: TGCGCCAGCTGCCGGGACAGGGAGGATTCACCCCTCCACTTT. It is translated as CASCRDREDSPLHF. V is TRBV5-1 and J is TRBJ1-6; 9 bases fit TRBD1. V lost 7 bases to trimming and J lost 8 bases; unmatched junction nucleotides: 7. CDR1 is SGHRS, CDR2 YFSETQ, per germline. This CDR3 is 14 amino acids long.